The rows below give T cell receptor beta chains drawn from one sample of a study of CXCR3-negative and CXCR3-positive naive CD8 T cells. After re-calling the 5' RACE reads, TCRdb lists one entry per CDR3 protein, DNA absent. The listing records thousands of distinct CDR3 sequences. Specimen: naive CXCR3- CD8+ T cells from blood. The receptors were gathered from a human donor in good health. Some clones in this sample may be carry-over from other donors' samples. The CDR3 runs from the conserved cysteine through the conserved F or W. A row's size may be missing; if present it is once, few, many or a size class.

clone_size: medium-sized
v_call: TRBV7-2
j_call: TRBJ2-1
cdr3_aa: CASSWGLAGMGPSYNEQFF

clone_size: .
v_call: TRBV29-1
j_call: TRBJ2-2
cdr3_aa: CSVESGETGELFF

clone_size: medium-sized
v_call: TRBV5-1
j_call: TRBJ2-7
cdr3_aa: CASSLLLAEEQYF

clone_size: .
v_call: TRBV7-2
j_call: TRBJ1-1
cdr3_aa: CASSLGQGASTEAFF

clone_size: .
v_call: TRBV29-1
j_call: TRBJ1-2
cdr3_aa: CSLPGSGGYTF

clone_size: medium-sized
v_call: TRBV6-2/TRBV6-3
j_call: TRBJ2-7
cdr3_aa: CASSYLTSGTYEQYF

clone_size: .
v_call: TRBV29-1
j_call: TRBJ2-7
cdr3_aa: CSVPGSGSSYEQYF

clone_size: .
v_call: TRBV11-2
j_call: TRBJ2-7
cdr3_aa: CASSPLGDYEQYF

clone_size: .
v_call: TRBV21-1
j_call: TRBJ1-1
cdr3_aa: CASNKGRVDTEAFF

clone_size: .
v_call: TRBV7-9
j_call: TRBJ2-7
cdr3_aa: CASSKDRDEQYF

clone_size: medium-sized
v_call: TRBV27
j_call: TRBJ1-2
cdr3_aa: CASSFREGGYGYTF

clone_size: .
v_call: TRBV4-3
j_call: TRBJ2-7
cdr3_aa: CASSRNLPGPYEQYF

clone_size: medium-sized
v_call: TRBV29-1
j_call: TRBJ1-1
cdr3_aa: CSVLDGDLNTEAFF

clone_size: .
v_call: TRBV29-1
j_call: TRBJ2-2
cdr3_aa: CSVETNREDTGELFF

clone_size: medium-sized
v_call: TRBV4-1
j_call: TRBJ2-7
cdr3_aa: CASSLRDPPYEQYF

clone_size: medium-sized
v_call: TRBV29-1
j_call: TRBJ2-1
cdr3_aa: CSVDIGLTYNEQFF

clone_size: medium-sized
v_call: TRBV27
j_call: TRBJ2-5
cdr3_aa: CASSLGETQYF

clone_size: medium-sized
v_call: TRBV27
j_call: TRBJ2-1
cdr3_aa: CASSSAGPGTGYNEQFF

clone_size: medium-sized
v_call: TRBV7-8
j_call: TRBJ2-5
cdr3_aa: CASSSGGETQYF

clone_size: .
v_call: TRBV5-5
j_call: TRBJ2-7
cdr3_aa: CASSFTESYEQYF

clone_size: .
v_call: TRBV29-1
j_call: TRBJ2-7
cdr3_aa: CSAQGGPSYEQYF

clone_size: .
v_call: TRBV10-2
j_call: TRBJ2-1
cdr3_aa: CASSENSRNEQFF

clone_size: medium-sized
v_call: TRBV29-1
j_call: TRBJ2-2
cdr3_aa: CSVLKQGGTGELFF

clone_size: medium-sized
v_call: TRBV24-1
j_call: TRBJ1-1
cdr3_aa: CATSDLTSTEAFF

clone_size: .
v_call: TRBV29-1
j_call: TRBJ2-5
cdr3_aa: CSARTDETQYF

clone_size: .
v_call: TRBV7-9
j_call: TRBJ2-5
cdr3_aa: CASSLGPQETQYF

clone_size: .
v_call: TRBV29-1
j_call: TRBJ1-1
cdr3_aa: CSGRQMNTEAFF

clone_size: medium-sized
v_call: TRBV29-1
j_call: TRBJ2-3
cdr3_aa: CSVRMNQRTDTQYF

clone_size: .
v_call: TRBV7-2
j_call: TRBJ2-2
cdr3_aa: CASSLEGPGELFF

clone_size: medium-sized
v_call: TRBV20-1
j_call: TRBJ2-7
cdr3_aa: CSARISPYEQYF

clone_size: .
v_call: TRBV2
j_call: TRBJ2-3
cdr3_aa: CASSEGRREKDTQYF

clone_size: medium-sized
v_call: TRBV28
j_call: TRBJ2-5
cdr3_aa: CASTRGGREQETQYF

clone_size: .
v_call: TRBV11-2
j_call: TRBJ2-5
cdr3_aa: CASRRGETQYF

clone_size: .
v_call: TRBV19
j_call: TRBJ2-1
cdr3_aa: CASSTTPSSYNEQFF

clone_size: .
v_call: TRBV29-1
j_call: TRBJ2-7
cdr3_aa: CSVGASLAYEQYF

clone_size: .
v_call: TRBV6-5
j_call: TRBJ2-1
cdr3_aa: CASSYPNVTSGNYNEQFF

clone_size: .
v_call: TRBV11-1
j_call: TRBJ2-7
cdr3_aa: CASSLVRRGPYEQYF

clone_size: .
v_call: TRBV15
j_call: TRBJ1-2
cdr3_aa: CATSRDRGDYGYTF

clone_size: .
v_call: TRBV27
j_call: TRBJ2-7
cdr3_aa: CASSTGEEQYF

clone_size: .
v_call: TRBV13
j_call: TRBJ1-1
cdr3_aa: CASSSGQGAYSEGFF

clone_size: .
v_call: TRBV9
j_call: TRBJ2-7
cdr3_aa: CASSVEAGLSYEQYF

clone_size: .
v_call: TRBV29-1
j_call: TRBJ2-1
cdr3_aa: CSVAALRDRGLDEQFF

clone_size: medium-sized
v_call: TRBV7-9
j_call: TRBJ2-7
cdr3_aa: CASSPPLDSAYEQYF

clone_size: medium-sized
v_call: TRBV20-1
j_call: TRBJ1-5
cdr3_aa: CSADTTGTGIQPQHF

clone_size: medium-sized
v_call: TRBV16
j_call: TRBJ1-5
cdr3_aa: CASSRWLPLTGVVSNQPQHF

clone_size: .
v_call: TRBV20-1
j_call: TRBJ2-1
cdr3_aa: CSARDSGLHGEQFF

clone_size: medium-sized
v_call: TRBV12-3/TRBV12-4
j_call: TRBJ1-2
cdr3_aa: CASRGERNYGYTF

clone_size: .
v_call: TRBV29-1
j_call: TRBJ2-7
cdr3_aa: CSVGTSGTPTSYEQYF

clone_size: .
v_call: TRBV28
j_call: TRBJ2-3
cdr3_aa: CASSPDRAGTDTQYF

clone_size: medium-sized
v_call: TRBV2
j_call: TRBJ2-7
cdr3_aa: CASSPSADSSYEQYF

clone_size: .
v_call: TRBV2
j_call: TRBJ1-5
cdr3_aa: CASSDLYRSSNQPQHF

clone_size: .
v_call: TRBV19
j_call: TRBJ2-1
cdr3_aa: CASSIVDEQFF